This T cell receptor (beta chain) was profiled in a study of T cell responses to AZD1222 COVID-19 vaccine. Sequencing used immunoSEQ multiplex PCR; TCRdb keeps in-frame clones, though not all of them. Altogether 33,000 or so clones are present, roughly 90% being singletons, with the ten largest covering 14%. The CDR3 extends over 13 amino acids. Germline V gene lookup returns CDR1 SGDLS and CDR2 YYNGEE. With 0 bases removed from V and 4 bases from J, the gap between germline ends came to 5 bases. The material sequenced was peripheral blood, taken 28 days after the second AZD1222 dose. The chain links TRBV9 to TRBJ1-5; D call uncertain. The receptor's source is an adult who received the AZD1222 COVID-19 vaccine. Here the CDR3 reads CASSVEANQPQHF. CDR3 nucleotide sequence: TGTGCCAGCAGCGTAGAGGCGAATCAGCCCCAGCATTTT.